This T cell receptor (beta chain) was captured in a study of cytomegalovirus exposure and HLA in healthy donors. The study's findings and limits: The study put some 150 TCR beta chains on its list as cytomegalovirus-associated.

The study ran its PCR with 60 Vbeta and 13 Jbeta primers. In the study's own analysis: Per a later analysis, the number of unique TCR beta chains was about 80 million, of which about 10 million were shared. Only in-frame clones appear in the TCRdb table, and some are missing; sequencing was by immunoSEQ multiplex PCR. D and trimming were read from the DNA, whereas the V and J calls and clone size are those reported in that table. The sample records fewer than 110,000 clones, around three quarters being singletons. Remarks on this clone: Its antigen is not known.

The source of this sequence is a man aged 30-40 years in good health and CMV-seronegative. Input material: PBMCs.

CDR3 in DNA: TGTACCTTCGGGACAGGGGGAGATGAAAAACTGTTTTTT. Translating it yields CTFGTGGDEKLFF. V and J are TRBV30 and TRBJ1-4; 11 positions agree with TRBD1. From germline, CDR1 is GTSNPN and CDR2 SVGIG (reference sequence). This CDR3 comprises 13 residues.